These 5 T cell receptor beta chains share one sample of origin, sequenced in a study of T cell responses to AZD1222 COVID-19 vaccine. Clones were read by immunoSEQ multiplex PCR, and TCRdb kept only the in-frame ones, dropping some. The sample lists tens of thousands of clones, about 89% occurring once. The sequences come from peripheral blood, collected 28 days after the second AZD1222 dose. These receptors originate from an adult who received the AZD1222 COVID-19 vaccine.

The chain uses TRBV14 and TRBJ2-7; D is ambiguous. CDR3 length: 18 residues. Trimming took 0 bases from V and 0 from J, leaving 18 bases between them. Germline-derived CDR1 and CDR2 are SGHDN and FVKESK. CDR3 sequence (DNA): TGTGCCAGCAGCCAAGACTGGTCTTTGTTTAGGGACTCCTACGAGCAGTACTTC. The encoded protein is CASSQDWSLFRDSYEQYF.

For the CDR3, the DNA is TGTGCCAGCAGCGGCCCCCGGGACAGTCTTCCTTTCTTT. This encodes CASSGPRDSLPFF. This rearrangement joins TRBV5-4 to TRBJ1-1; TRBD1 agrees at 7 bases. The CDR3 has 13 residues. Trimming at V came to 4 bases and at J to 12 bases, leaving 12 bases not matched to a gene. Germline CDR1 and CDR2: SGHNT and YYREEE (reference sequence).

The CDR3 spells CASSRDREVSNQPQHF. CDR3 nucleotide sequence: TGTGCCAGCTCACGGGACAGGGAGGTTAGCAATCAGCCCCAGCATTTT. The rearrangement links TRBV18 to TRBJ1-5; TRBD1 matches at 9 bases. This CDR3 comprises 16 residues. Germline assignment: CDR1 KGHSH and CDR2 LQKENI. V was clipped by 4 bases and J by 0 bases; unmatched bases: 4.

J is TRBJ1-1 and V is TRBV6-5; 8 bases line up with TRBD1. This CDR3 is 14 amino acids long. Trimming at V came to 1 base and at J to 6 bases, leaving 4 bases not matched to a gene. Germline V gives CDR1 MNHEY, CDR2 SVGAGI. Written as DNA, the CDR3 is TGTGCCAGCAGTTACTACCAGGGGGCTTCTGAAGCTTTCTTT. Protein: CASSYYQGASEAFF.

The DNA for the CDR3 is TGCGCCAGCAGCTTTACCAACAGGGAGTGGCAGTTCTTC. Amino acids: CASSFTNREWQFF. The rearrangement uses TRBV5-1 and TRBJ2-1; weak D call: TRBD1 (6 bases). Deletions cut 2 bases from V and 12 bases from J, with 15 bases between. CDR3 size: 13 residues. The germline gives CDR1 SGHRS, CDR2 YFSETQ.